These 28 T cell receptor beta chains came from one sample sequenced in a study of cytomegalovirus exposure and HLA in healthy donors. The PCR ran on 60 Vbeta and 13 Jbeta primers. Method: immunoSEQ multiplex PCR; TCRdb's copy keeps in-frame clones and lacks some. This repertoire includes around 190,000 clones. Sequenced sample: PBMCs. These receptors came from a woman aged 30 to 39 in good health and CMV-seropositive.

J is TRBJ2-7 and V is TRBV7-2, with D maybe TRBD1 (6 bases). CDR3 length equals 14 residues. The germline V gene has CDR1 SGHTA and CDR2 FQGNSA. Trimming cost V 5 bases and J 0 bases, with 11 bases left between them. This CDR3 reads CASSNQGNSYEQYF. The CDR3 bases are TGTGCCAGCAGCAATCAGGGGAACTCCTACGAGCAGTACTTC.

J is TRBJ2-1 and V is TRBV5-1, with 9 bases identical to TRBD1. CDR1 and CDR2 from the germline V gene are SGHRS and YFSETQ. The CDR3 is 15 residues long. V trimming: 4 bases; J trimming: 4 bases; junction bases outside the gene matches: 6. This CDR3 is CASSRTGGGYNEQFF. For the CDR3, the DNA is TGCGCCAGCAGCCGTACAGGGGGCGGTTACAATGAGCAGTTCTTC.

The chain couples TRBV11-1 to TRBJ2-1; the match to TRBD1 covers 10 bases. The CDR3 has 15 amino acids. Germline CDR1 SGHAT, CDR2 FQDESV (reference sequence). The junction had 4 bases not matched to a gene; V was cut back by 5 bases and J by 3 bases. CDR3 nucleotides: TGTGCCAGCAGCACCGGACAGGGGGTCTACAATGAGCAGTTCTTC. This sequence encodes CASSTGQGVYNEQFF.

V is TRBV9 and J is TRBJ2-1; TRBD1 might be the D (6 bases). Germline loops: CDR1 SGDLS, CDR2 YYNGEE. V was cut by 2 bases and J by 3 bases, with 12 bases left in between. This CDR3 has 15 residues. CDR3 in amino acids: CASSVSGDFYNEQFF. DNA for the CDR3: TGTGCCAGCAGCGTCTCAGGGGATTTCTACAATGAGCAGTTCTTC.

The chain joins TRBV19 to TRBJ2-7; a possible D gene is TRBD1 (5 bases). Trimming stripped 6 bases from V and 0 bases from J, with 15 bases between. CDR3 length: 15 residues. Germline lookup yields CDR1 LNHDA and CDR2 SQIVND (reference sequence). CDR3 nucleotides: TGTGCCAGTAGCCTGGAGAGGCAGGGCTCCTACGAGCAGTACTTC. This gives the protein CASSLERQGSYEQYF.

The chain uses TRBV2 and TRBJ1-6; D is unclear. The CDR3 runs to 13 residues. Per germline, CDR1 SNHLY and CDR2 FYNNEI. V dropped 7 bases and J dropped 6 bases, with 10 bases sitting between them. CDR3 nucleotides: TGTGCCAGCATGAGGGATTTTAATTCACCCCTCCACTTT. Translated: CASMRDFNSPLHF.

The rearrangement uses TRBV5-5 and TRBJ2-1, with 8 bases that match TRBD2. Germline V CDR1 and CDR2: SGHKS, YYEKEE (reference sequence). The V and J ends lost 4 bases and 9 bases, in that order; junction bases with no gene match: 15. The CDR3 is made up of 16 amino acids. CDR3 region: CASSPGGGFLLTEQFF. CDR3 in DNA: TGTGCCAGCAGCCCCGGCGGGGGGTTCCTCTTGACTGAGCAGTTCTTC.

This chain joins TRBV5-6 and TRBJ1-4; 9 positions agree with TRBD1. The V segment lost 5 bases and the J segment 6 bases; nucleotides outside the gene matches: 8. This CDR3 has 15 amino acids. The V gene's germline CDR1 is SGHDT and CDR2 YYEEEE. CDR3 in amino acids: CASSSQGAGDEKLFF. For the CDR3, the DNA is TGTGCCAGCAGTTCACAGGGGGCTGGAGATGAAAAACTGTTTTTT.

Remarks on this clone: This sample includes further DNA sequences coding for the same CDR3. V usage is TRBV7-8 and J usage is TRBJ1-5, with D possibly TRBD1 on 6 matching bases. Germline assignment: CDR1 SGHVS and CDR2 FQNEAQ. The V and J ends lost 5 bases and 1 base respectively, with 12 bases between them. This CDR3 comprises 15 residues. Here the CDR3 DNA reads TGTGCCAGCAGCCAAGGACAGAGCAGCAATCAGCCCCAGCATTTT. Amino acids: CASSQGQSSNQPQHF.

The chain has TRBV29-1 and TRBJ2-1, with 11 bases lining up with TRBD2. V lost 7 bases and J lost 3; bases outside the gene matches: 8. Germline lookup yields CDR1 SQVTM and CDR2 ANQGSEA. The length of the CDR3 is 15 residues. For the CDR3, the DNA is TGCAGCGCAATACTAGCGGGGGACTACTACAATGAGCAGTTCTTC. Protein product: CSAILAGDYYNEQFF.

V and J are TRBV28 and TRBJ2-3; TRBD2 agrees at 7 bases. The ends lost 4 bases at V and 3 bases at J; junction bases unmatched: 7. This CDR3 contains 15 residues. The germline gives CDR1 MDHEN, CDR2 SYDVKM. The CDR3 region is CASSSEASGTDTQYF. For the CDR3, the DNA is TGTGCCAGCAGTTCTGAGGCTAGCGGTACAGATACGCAGTATTTT.

The CDR3 loop reads CSATDRGKYF. The CDR3 nucleotides read TGCAGTGCAACAGACAGGGGAAAATACTTC. This chain connects TRBV20-1 to TRBJ2-7, with 8 bases matching TRBD1. Per the germline V gene, CDR1 is DFQATT and CDR2 is SNEGSKA (reference sequence). Losses at the gene ends were 6 bases for V and 13 bases for J; bases not matched to a gene: 8. The CDR3 is made up of 10 amino acids.

The chain has TRBV29-1 and TRBJ1-2, with TRBD1 matching over 9 bases. This CDR3 has 16 amino acids. V was clipped by 5 bases and J by 6 bases; unmatched bases: 16. The germline V gene encodes CDR1 SQVTM and CDR2 ANQGSEA. The CDR3 loop reads CSVTSDRGSYWDGYTF. In DNA form, the CDR3 reads TGCAGCGTTACGTCGGACAGGGGATCCTATTGGGATGGCTACACCTTC.

In DNA, the CDR3 is TGTGCCAGCAGCCTCCGACAGGGGGCGGTCACCGGGGAGCTGTTTTTT. Translation gives CASSLRQGAVTGELFF. This rearrangement joins TRBV7-2 to TRBJ2-2, with 10 nucleotides matching TRBD1. Germline loops: CDR1 SGHTA, CDR2 FQGNSA. This CDR3 has 16 residues. V dropped 5 bases and J dropped 4; count of bases not matched to a gene: 7.

The chain has TRBV5-4 and TRBJ2-1; perhaps TRBD1 as D (5 bases). The CDR3 runs to 12 residues. Germline CDR1 SGHNT, CDR2 YYREEE (reference sequence). The germline V and J ends were trimmed by 3 bases and 7 bases, with 8 bases remaining between them. The CDR3 loop is CASSSDTNEQFF. The CDR3 nucleotides are TGTGCCAGCAGCTCGGACACAAATGAGCAGTTCTTC.

The gene calls are TRBV5-1 and TRBJ2-7; 8 nucleotides agree with TRBD1. This CDR3 has 14 residues. Trimming removed 3 bases from V and 3 bases from J; junction bases left unmatched: 5. Germline CDR1 and CDR2: SGHRS and YFSETQ. The CDR3 sequence is CASSSRTGLYEQYF. The CDR3 DNA follows: TGCGCCAGCAGCTCGAGGACAGGGCTCTACGAGCAGTACTTC.

This chain connects TRBV18 to TRBJ2-3; no clear D. V lost 2 bases, J lost 3 bases, and 6 bases lay in between. This CDR3 has 13 residues. The germline V gene encodes CDR1 KGHSH and CDR2 LQKENI. CDR3 region: CASSPSLTDTQYF. CDR3 DNA sequence: TGTGCCAGCTCACCAAGCCTAACAGATACGCAGTATTTT.

The chain has TRBV6-1 and TRBJ2-5; TRBD2 aligns across 9 bases. The V gene's germline CDR1 is MNHNS and CDR2 SASEGT. J lost 1 base, V lost 7 bases, and 4 bases had no gene match. The CDR3 totals 14 residues. CDR3 region: CASTETSGQETQYF. CDR3 bases: TGTGCCAGCACTGAGACTAGCGGCCAAGAGACCCAGTACTTC.

V gene TRBV30 combines with J gene TRBJ1-2; D remains ambiguous. Germline V gene lookup returns CDR1 GTSNPN and CDR2 SVGIG (reference sequence). The CDR3 loop spans 11 amino acids. With 5 bases removed from V and 4 bases from J, the gap between germline ends came to 8 bases. The CDR3 region has the DNA TGTGCCTGGGAATGGGCCTATGGCTACACCTTC. Translated, it gives CAWEWAYGYTF.

This chain uses TRBV6-6 with TRBJ1-2; 7 bases are a match to TRBD1. After removal of 6 bases from V and 4 bases from J, the junction contained 14 bases not matched to a gene. This CDR3 region has 16 residues. Germline V gene data show CDR1 as MNHNY and CDR2 as SVGAGI (reference sequence). The CDR3 reads CASSPPGTDQIYGYTF. In DNA form, the CDR3 reads TGTGCCAGCAGCCCGCCAGGGACAGACCAGATCTATGGCTACACCTTC.

This chain joins TRBV7-2 and TRBJ2-3; 8 bases are shared with TRBD2. The CDR3 has 15 amino acids. Germline lookup yields CDR1 SGHTA and CDR2 FQGNSA. The V and J ends lost 7 bases and 4 bases, in that order; junction bases with no gene match: 10. The CDR3 nucleotides read TGTGCCAGCACCCCCATAACTAGCGGCTCAGATACGCAGTATTTT. Residues: CASTPITSGSDTQYF.

This chain links TRBV19 with TRBJ2-5; 7 bases map to TRBD1. Germline trimming cut 8 bases from V and 2 bases from J; bases unmatched to any gene: 5. Germline loops: CDR1 LNHDA, CDR2 SQIVND (reference sequence). This CDR3 has 13 amino acids. CDR3 sequence: CASSGTAQETQYF. In nucleotides, the CDR3 is TGTGCCAGTTCCGGGACAGCACAAGAGACCCAGTACTTC.

V and J are TRBV25-1 and TRBJ2-3; TRBD2 is a possible D gene (6 bases). The CDR3 length is 13 residues. Per the germline V gene, CDR1 is MGHDK and CDR2 is SYGVNS. Trimming shortened V by 2 bases and J by 13 bases, and 16 bases separated the two germline ends. The CDR3 spells CASSESNWDSEYF. The CDR3 DNA follows: TGTGCCAGCAGTGAAAGTAATTGGGACTCCGAGTATTTT.

V and J are TRBV5-1 and TRBJ2-1; 10 positions agree with TRBD2. From germline, CDR1 is SGHRS and CDR2 YFSETQ. The CDR3 extends over 17 amino acids. Trimming removed 4 bases from V and 6 bases from J; junction bases left unmatched: 13. This CDR3 reads CASSDTTGLADINEQFF. CDR3 nucleotide sequence: TGCGCCAGCAGCGACACCACCGGACTAGCGGACATCAATGAGCAGTTCTTC.

Here the CDR3 DNA reads TGTGCCAGCAGCTTGGGACTAGCGGGACCATTTCGCACAGATACGCAGTATTTT. As protein: CASSLGLAGPFRTDTQYF. V and J are TRBV7-9 and TRBJ2-3; 13 nucleotides align to TRBD2. The CDR3 length is 18 residues. With 3 bases clipped from V and 1 base from J, the junction kept 7 bases outside the gene matches. Per the germline V gene, CDR1 is SEHNR and CDR2 is FQNEAQ (reference sequence).

The chain uses TRBV19 and TRBJ1-3; maybe TRBD1 (6 bases). CDR3 length equals 15 residues. V was trimmed by 4 bases and J by 0 bases, leaving 10 bases between them. CDR1 is LNHDA, CDR2 SQIVND, per germline (reference sequence). For the CDR3, the DNA is TGTGCCAGTAGTAGGACAGTCTACTCTGGAAACACCATATATTTT. Residues: CASSRTVYSGNTIYF.

This chain uses TRBV7-2 with TRBJ1-5; TRBD1 agrees at 11 bases. The CDR3 has 17 residues. With V trimmed by 5 bases and J by 4 bases, 10 bases remained unmatched. Germline-derived CDR1 and CDR2 are SGHTA and FQGNSA. The CDR3: CASSLWTGGVGNQPQHF. CDR3 DNA sequence: TGTGCCAGCAGCCTTTGGACAGGGGGCGTAGGGAATCAGCCCCAGCATTTT. The variable domain in full, with the rest retrieved from reference TRBV7-2 and TRBJ1-5, is GAGVSQSPSNKVTEKGKDVELRCDPISGHTALYWYRQSLGQGLEFLIYFQGNSAPDKSGLPSDRFSAERTGGSVSTLTIQRTQQEDSAVYLCASSLWTGGVGNQPQHFGDGTRLSIL.

V is TRBV4-1 and J is TRBJ1-5; 9 positions match TRBD1. Trimming at V came to 3 bases and at J to 5 bases, leaving 2 bases not matched to a gene. Germline assignment: CDR1 MGHRA and CDR2 YSYEKL. The CDR3 is 14 residues long. This CDR3 reads CASSQGQGYQPQHF. The CDR3 nucleotides read TGCGCCAGCAGCCAGGGACAGGGATATCAGCCCCAGCATTTT.